The present entry profiles one T cell receptor (beta chain) with its context. This sample is drawn from a study of TIL therapy for anti-PD-1-resistant metastatic lung cancer. With V trimmed by 0 bases and J by 7 bases, 7 bases remained unmatched. The length of the CDR3 is 15 residues. Germline lookup yields CDR1 SGDLS and CDR2 YYNGEE. Sequencing used immunoSEQ v3. Here immunoSEQ multiplex PCR was the method, and the copy in TCRdb shows in-frame clones only, minus some. The table lists 35,000 or so clones, 73% of them singletons. As to time point: pre-treatment sample, taken before nivolumab and TIL therapy.

The source of this sequence is a person aged 30 to 80 with non-small cell lung cancer. The V call is TRBV9, the J call TRBJ2-4; 7 nucleotides align to TRBD2. Sample: blood, taken at baseline. This chain's CDR3 is CASSVEGRDLNIQYF. CDR3 in DNA: TGTGCCAGCAGCGTAGAGGGGAGGGATTTGAACATTCAGTACTTC. The whole variable domain, remainder taken from reference TRBV9 and TRBJ2-4, is DSGVTQTPKHLITATGQRVTLRCSPRSGDLSVYWYQQSLDQGLQFLIQYYNGEERAKGNILERFSAQQFPDLHSELNLSSLELGDSALYFCASSVEGRDLNIQYFGAGTRLSVL.